The 7 T cell receptor beta chains below come from one sample, sequenced in a study of blood T cell repertoires in COVID-19. Here immunoSEQ multiplex PCR was the method, and the copy in TCRdb shows in-frame clones only, minus some. The sample records nearly 65,000 clones, around 80% being singletons. Sequencing was done on a sample of peripheral blood. Receptors originate from a human donor in a cohort sampled during active COVID-19.

The CDR3, as DNA: TGTGCCAGCAGCTTAGTAGGGGCCGTAAACACCGGGGAGCTGTTTTTT. Translated, it gives CASSLVGAVNTGELFF. The rearrangement joins TRBV11-2 to TRBJ2-2; possible D gene TRBD1, 5 bases. The CDR3 is 16 amino acids. Trimming cost V 1 base and J 2 bases, with 11 bases left between them. Germline V gene data show CDR1 as SGHAT and CDR2 as FQNNGV.

CDR3 nucleotide sequence: TGCGCCAGCAGCCAAGTGCTAGCGGAAGGGCGGGCCTACGAGCAGTACTTC. This translates into CASSQVLAEGRAYEQYF. The chain recombines TRBV4-3 with TRBJ2-7; 7 bases map to TRBD2. V lost 1 base and J lost 2; bases outside the gene matches: 11. This CDR3 spans 17 amino acids. Germline V gene sequence: CDR1 LGHNA, CDR2 YSLEER.

This clone was recorded only once. One junction end does not reproduce the germline sequence, and a read error may be involved. The chain combines TRBV5-1 with TRBJ2-5; TRBD2 matches 12 bases. Germline V gene data show CDR1 as SGHRS and CDR2 as YFSETQ. The CDR3 has 15 amino acids. Here the CDR3 reads CASTPTSGGQVTQYF. The CDR3 nucleotides are TGCGCCAGCACCCCGACTAGCGGGGGACAAGTGACCCAGTACTTC.

V gene TRBV7-8 combines with J gene TRBJ2-3; TRBD2 matches 11 bases. The germline CDR1 and CDR2 sequences are SGHVS and FQNEAQ. The V gene end was trimmed by 6 bases and the J gene end by 1 base; junction bases not matched to a gene: 3. The CDR3 contains 15 residues. CDR3 residues: CASSPTSGGTDTQYF. The CDR3, as DNA: TGTGCCAGCAGTCCGACTAGCGGGGGCACAGATACGCAGTATTTT.

V is TRBV30 and J is TRBJ1-3, with no clear D. Between the trimmed V and J ends, which lost 2 bases and 3 bases, there was a span of 8 bases. The CDR3 length is 13 residues. Germline V gene data show CDR1 as GTSNPN and CDR2 as SVGIG (reference sequence). CDR3 protein: CAWSTGNGNTIYF. DNA of the CDR3: TGTGCCTGGAGTACGGGGAATGGAAACACCATATATTTT.

The rearrangement links TRBV30 to TRBJ1-2, with a possible D match to TRBD1 (5 bases). Germline CDR1 is GTSNPN and CDR2 is SVGIG (reference sequence). V gave up 3 bases and J gave up 6 bases, with 14 bases separating them. CDR3 length equals 13 residues. The CDR3 sequence: CAWRTQGGNGYTF. The DNA for the CDR3 is TGTGCCTGGAGAACCCAGGGAGGGAATGGCTACACCTTC.

The V and J genes are TRBV6-2 or TRBV6-3 and TRBJ1-2, with TRBD1 as a possible D gene (6 bases). With 2 bases removed from V and 8 bases from J, the gap between germline ends came to 12 bases. Germline CDR1 reads MNHEY; CDR2 reads SVGEGT. CDR3 length equals 13 residues. The CDR3 here is CASSYGGAYGYTF. The CDR3, as DNA: TGTGCCAGCAGTTACGGGGGCGCCTACGGCTACACCTTC.